A single sample is the source of the 3 T cell receptor beta chains below, sequenced in a study of T cells in Graves' hyperthyroidism and ophthalmopathy. Researchers took RNA transcripts and amplified the TCR beta CDR3 regions from them. The TCR CDR3 was amplified in a first-round RT-PCR using the HTBI primer set. One entry per CDR3 protein, called by TCRdb with MiXCR from the multiplex PCR reads. The sample includes over 500,000 distinct CDR3 sequences, about 16% of them seen just once. The sequencing input was blood. These receptors all stem from a woman in her twenties or thirties with Graves' ophthalmopathy.

This clonotype was seen a single time. This may come from a read error, since a much larger clone is one base off. This chain connects TRBV20-1 to TRBJ2-2, with D hard to call. Trimming cost V 5 bases and J 0 bases, with 7 bases left between them. The length of the CDR3 is 13 residues. Germline V gene sequence: CDR1 DFQATT, CDR2 SNEGSKA (reference sequence). CDR3 nucleotides: TGCAGTGCTGGCCCAACGAACACCGGGGAGCTGTTTTTT. Its translation: CSAGPTNTGELFF.

This clonotype was seen many times. The chain links TRBV20-1 to TRBJ2-1; TRBD2 matches 8 bases. Germline CDR1 DFQATT, CDR2 SNEGSKA (reference sequence). J gave up 9 bases and V 3 bases, and 4 bases lay outside the gene matches. The length of the CDR3 is 12 residues. CDR3 nucleotide sequence: TGCAGTGCTAGCGGGAGGGCCAGTGAGCAGTTCTTC. Residues: CSASGRASEQFF.

This clonotype was counted only a few times. The rearrangement joins TRBV29-1 to TRBJ1-3, with 7 bases identical to TRBD1. From germline, CDR1 is SQVTM and CDR2 ANQGSEA. V was pared by 2 bases and J by 0 bases, with 1 base of the junction left unmatched. This CDR3 has 14 residues. The CDR3 region is CSVENRGSGNTIYF. The DNA for the CDR3 is TGCAGCGTTGAAAACAGGGGCTCTGGAAACACCATATATTTT.